One and the same sample provided the 28 T cell receptor beta chains below, sequenced in a study of siplizumab effects on memory and regulatory T cells. Sequencing was performed with immunoSEQ multiplex PCR; in TCRdb, only in-frame clones are kept and a portion is missing. The sample has about 100,000 clones; more than 90% are singletons. The sequenced sample consisted of CD4+ T cells sorted from blood. Receptors were obtained from a human donor in good health. Some clones in this sample may be carry-over from other donors' samples.

The V call is TRBV11-3, the J call TRBJ2-3; no firm D call. Germline CDR1 is SGHNT and CDR2 is YENEEA. The V end lost 1 base, the J end lost 4 bases, and 3 bases lay between the germline ends. The length of the CDR3 is 12 residues. The CDR3: CASSLVADTQYF. The CDR3 nucleotides are TGTGCCAGCAGCTTAGTGGCAGATACGCAGTATTTT.

This clone was recorded once. The J gene is TRBJ2-5, the V gene TRBV5-1; 9 nucleotides match TRBD2. From germline, CDR1 is SGHRS and CDR2 YFSETQ. The CDR3 is 16 residues long. The V segment lost 0 bases and the J segment 5 bases; nucleotides outside the gene matches: 8. CDR3 in amino acids: CASSLDGGRAFETQYF. CDR3 DNA sequence: TGCGCCAGCAGCTTGGATGGCGGGAGGGCCTTTGAGACCCAGTACTTC.

This chain uses TRBV9 with TRBJ2-2; D is possibly TRBD2 (6 bases). V lost 7 bases and J lost 1, with 17 bases in between. The CDR3 sequence is 16 residues long. The germline CDR1 and CDR2 sequences are SGDLS and YYNGEE. The CDR3 DNA is TGTGCCAGCCACGGCGGAGGGGCGGTGAACACCGGGGAGCTGTTTTTT. Its translation: CASHGGGAVNTGELFF.

This chain joins TRBV10-1 and TRBJ2-1; D is ambiguous. Per germline, CDR1 WNHNN and CDR2 SYGVQD (reference sequence). Trimming took 5 bases from V and 9 from J, leaving 20 bases between them. CDR3 length: 15 amino acids. The DNA of the CDR3 is TGCGCCAGCAGTTCAAGTCGCACTAACACTCCTGAGCAGTTCTTC. Translating it yields CASSSSRTNTPEQFF.

The chain carries TRBV30 and TRBJ2-6; D is uncertain. From germline, CDR1 is GTSNPN and CDR2 SVGIG (reference sequence). Trimming shortened V by 5 bases and J by 4 bases, and 12 bases separated the two germline ends. This CDR3 comprises 14 residues. The chain's CDR3 is CAWQNGWGANVLTF. In nucleotides, the CDR3 is TGTGCCTGGCAAAATGGGTGGGGGGCCAACGTCCTGACTTTC.

V usage is TRBV10-3 and J usage is TRBJ2-1, with 7 bases identical to TRBD2. Trimming removed 6 bases from V and 1 base from J; junction bases left unmatched: 6. Germline V gene data show CDR1 as ENHRY and CDR2 as SYGVKD. The length of the CDR3 is 15 residues. The CDR3 DNA reads as TGTGCCATCAGCGACGGGCGGGGGTCCTACAATGAGCAGTTCTTC. It codes for CAISDGRGSYNEQFF.

The chain recombines TRBV4-2 with TRBJ2-1; the match to TRBD2 covers 7 bases. This CDR3 is 20 amino acids long. CDR1 LGHNA and CDR2 YNFKEQ come from the germline V gene. Trimming took 1 base from V and 1 from J; bases not matched to a gene: 16. The CDR3 is CASSQVGSSGDYSSYNEQFF. As DNA, the CDR3 is TGTGCCAGCAGCCAAGTCGGGTCTAGCGGAGACTATTCATCCTACAATGAGCAGTTCTTC.

The rearrangement uses TRBV7-2 and TRBJ2-5, with D perhaps being TRBD1 or TRBD2 (5 bases each). Germline V gene sequence: CDR1 SGHTA, CDR2 FQGNSA. The CDR3 contains 13 residues. Trimming removed 5 bases from V and 5 bases from J, with 12 bases in between. CDR3 DNA: TGTGCCAGCAGCCGTCCCGGGACGGAGACCCAGTACTTC. Translating it yields CASSRPGTETQYF.

V usage is TRBV18 and J usage is TRBJ1-5; D remains unclear. The V and J ends lost 2 bases and 8 bases respectively, with 13 bases between them. Germline CDR1 and CDR2: KGHSH and LQKENI. The CDR3 totals 14 residues. CDR3 protein: CASSPSGSAEPQHF. As DNA, the CDR3 is TGTGCCAGCTCACCATCGGGTTCGGCAGAGCCCCAGCATTTT.

J is TRBJ2-2 and V is TRBV10-1; D possibly matches TRBD1 or TRBD2 (5 bases each). This CDR3 is built from 16 residues. Trimming pared 4 bases from V and 5 bases from J, leaving 17 bases between. CDR1 is WNHNN, CDR2 SYGVQD, per germline (reference sequence). The CDR3 bases are TGCGCCAGCAGTGGAGGGGCTAGCCGCTTTACCGGGGAGCTGTTTTTT. Amino acid sequence: CASSGGASRFTGELFF.

The chain joins TRBV28 to TRBJ2-1; the D gene is possibly TRBD2 (5 bases). CDR3 size: 12 residues. V was clipped by 6 bases and J by 9 bases, with 12 bases between them. From germline, CDR1 is MDHEN and CDR2 SYDVKM. CDR3 nucleotide sequence: TGTGCCAGCAGCGACGACTACGGTGAGCAGTTCTTC. This codes for CASSDDYGEQFF.

This chain links TRBV7-9 with TRBJ1-2; the match to TRBD1 covers 7 bases. Germline values: CDR1 SEHNR, CDR2 FQNEAQ (reference sequence). With 1 base clipped from V and 2 bases from J, the junction kept 4 bases outside the gene matches. The CDR3 totals 15 residues. In DNA form, the CDR3 reads TGTGCCAGCAGCTTAGGGGGACAGTGGAACTATGGCTACACCTTC. This sequence encodes CASSLGGQWNYGYTF.

The chain employs TRBV19 and TRBJ2-1; no clear D gene. This CDR3 is built from 13 residues. Trimming stripped 3 bases from V and 1 base from J, with 4 bases between. Germline-derived CDR1 and CDR2 are LNHDA and SQIVND (reference sequence). Here the CDR3 reads CASSMGSYNEQFF. The CDR3 region has the DNA TGTGCCAGTAGTATGGGGTCCTACAATGAGCAGTTCTTC.

The chain uses TRBV18 and TRBJ2-5; 7 bases map to TRBD2. The CDR3 runs to 17 residues. Trimming removed 5 bases from V and 5 bases from J; junction bases left unmatched: 17. The V gene's germline CDR1 is KGHSH and CDR2 LQKENI. This CDR3 is CASSSFDPTGGLETQYF. CDR3 DNA: TGTGCCAGCTCATCCTTTGACCCTACCGGGGGGTTGGAGACCCAGTACTTC.

The V call is TRBV20-1, the J call TRBJ2-3; D perhaps matches TRBD2 (5 bases). The germline V gene has CDR1 DFQATT and CDR2 SNEGSKA (reference sequence). The CDR3 spans 11 residues. V lost 5 bases and J 5 bases, leaving 8 bases between the germline ends. The chain's CDR3 is CSAEREDTQYF. The DNA for the CDR3 is TGCAGTGCTGAGAGGGAAGATACGCAGTATTTT.

The chain carries TRBV4-2 and TRBJ2-1; 10 nucleotides align to TRBD2. This CDR3 is 16 amino acids long. Germline values: CDR1 LGHNA, CDR2 YNFKEQ. V lost 1 base, J lost 12 bases, and 12 bases stayed unmatched. The CDR3 coding sequence is TGTGCCAGCAGCCAAGGGGTAGTAGCGGGAGGAGAACTGCAGTTCTTC. The encoded protein is CASSQGVVAGGELQFF.

The chain combines TRBV11-2 with TRBJ1-1; TRBD1 might be the D (5 bases). V gave up 3 bases and J gave up 6 bases, with 23 bases separating them. CDR1 and CDR2 (germline): SGHAT, FQNNGV. The CDR3 spans 17 residues. CDR3 region: CASSFNALGGRGAEAFF. The CDR3 nucleotides read TGTGCCAGCAGCTTTAATGCCCTCGGAGGGAGAGGGGCTGAAGCTTTCTTT.

The rearrangement joins TRBV27 to TRBJ2-3, with 7 bases lining up with TRBD2. The length of the CDR3 is 19 residues. V dropped 2 bases and J dropped 3; count of bases not matched to a gene: 17. The germline gives CDR1 MNHEY, CDR2 SMNVEV (reference sequence). In nucleotides, the CDR3 is TGTGCCAGCAGTTTAAAACCCGGAACGGGCGGGAGAGGGACAGATACGCAGTATTTT. Protein: CASSLKPGTGGRGTDTQYF.

This chain links TRBV7-3 with TRBJ2-2, with D hard to call. The germline V gene encodes CDR1 SGHTA and CDR2 FQGTGA. This CDR3 spans 13 amino acids. Trimming removed 3 bases at V and 5 bases at J, with 7 bases between. CDR3 in DNA: TGTGCCAGCAGCTTTCCGGGTACCGGGGAGCTGTTTTTT. Translating gives CASSFPGTGELFF. Full variable domain (remainder filled in from reference TRBV7-3 and TRBJ2-2): GAGVSQTPSNKVTEKGKYVELRCDPISGHTALYWYRQSLGQGPEFLIYFQGTGAADDSGLPNDRFFAVRPEGSVSTLKIQRTERGDSAVYLCASSFPGTGELFFGEGSRLTVL.

V gene TRBV5-1 combines with J gene TRBJ2-7; D gene uncertain. Between the trimmed V and J ends, which lost 1 base and 5 bases, there was a span of 7 bases. The germline CDR1 and CDR2 sequences are SGHRS and YFSETQ. The CDR3 is 12 amino acids. This CDR3 is CASSLFGHEQYF. The DNA for the CDR3 is TGCGCCAGCAGCTTGTTTGGCCACGAGCAGTACTTC. Full variable domain (rest looked up from reference TRBV5-1 and TRBJ2-7): KAGVTQTPRYLIKTRGQQVTLSCSPISGHRSVSWYQQTPGQGLQFLFEYFSETQRNKGNFPGRFSGRQFSNSRSEMNVSTLELGDSALYLCASSLFGHEQYFGPGTRLTVT.

This clone was picked up a small number of times. This chain connects TRBV7-2 to TRBJ2-5; the match to TRBD2 covers 8 bases. This CDR3 region has 15 residues. Germline V lookup: CDR1 SGHTA, CDR2 FQGNSA. V lost 5 bases, J lost 5 bases, and 10 bases stayed unmatched. CDR3 coding DNA: TGTGCCAGCAGCCGGGGGGGGAGGGCCCAGGAGACCCAGTACTTC. Translation gives CASSRGGRAQETQYF.

This clone came up a few times. DNA of the CDR3: TGTGCCAGCACCAACAAGGTCGGGACAGGACGGGATACGCAGTATTTT. It translates to CASTNKVGTGRDTQYF. The rearrangement uses TRBV14 and TRBJ2-3; 8 bases agree with TRBD1. This CDR3 has 16 amino acids. Trimming removed 7 bases from V and 6 bases from J; junction bases left unmatched: 15. Germline values: CDR1 SGHDN, CDR2 FVKESK.

The sample holds a few counts of this clone. The chain combines TRBV7-9 with TRBJ1-1; D unclear. This CDR3 is built from 13 residues. CDR1 and CDR2 from the germline V gene are SEHNR and FQNEAQ (reference sequence). Trimming removed 2 bases at V and 4 bases at J, with 8 bases between. CDR3 in amino acids: CASSLSWGTEAFF. In nucleotides, the CDR3 is TGTGCCAGCAGCTTAAGTTGGGGCACTGAAGCTTTCTTT.

This clone appeared a single time. The chain combines TRBV7-2 with TRBJ2-7; D may be TRBD1 (6 bases). This CDR3 comprises 18 residues. V gave up 1 base and J gave up 5 bases, with 24 bases separating them. Germline assignment: CDR1 SGHTA and CDR2 FQGNSA. CDR3 in DNA: TGTGCCAGCAGCTTAGAATGGACAGCAATTTTGGTCTCTGACGAGCAGTACTTC. Amino acid sequence: CASSLEWTAILVSDEQYF.

This chain connects TRBV7-6 to TRBJ1-1, with D maybe TRBD1 (5 bases). Trimming took off 0 bases at V and 11 bases at J, with 10 bases between the two ends. Looked up from germline, CDR1 is SGHVS and CDR2 is FNYEAQ. The CDR3 length is 12 residues. CDR3 residues: CASSLAVGEAFF. The DNA of the CDR3 is TGTGCCAGCAGCTTAGCGGTGGGGGAGGCTTTCTTT.

The chain employs TRBV14 and TRBJ2-1, with a weak D call TRBD1 (5 bases). Germline V CDR1 and CDR2: SGHDN, FVKESK. Between the trimmed V and J ends, which lost 1 base and 2 bases, there was a span of 12 bases. CDR3 length equals 16 residues. The CDR3 DNA reads TGTGCCAGCAGCCAAGCCCTAGGGGCCCCCTACAATGAGCAGTTCTTC. Translation gives CASSQALGAPYNEQFF.

The chain uses TRBV6-1 and TRBJ1-3; TRBD1 agrees at 7 bases. The CDR3 runs to 15 residues. Per the germline V gene, CDR1 is MNHNS and CDR2 is SASEGT. J was trimmed by 2 bases and V by 6 bases; bases with no gene match: 7. CDR3: CASSLQGRTGNTIYF. As DNA, the CDR3 is TGTGCCAGCAGCTTACAGGGGCGAACTGGAAACACCATATATTTT.

The chain uses TRBV19 and TRBJ2-7; 7 bases agree with TRBD1. Trimming cost V 3 bases and J 3 bases; bases outside gene matches: 8. This CDR3 region has 15 residues. CDR1 is LNHDA and CDR2 is SQIVND in the germline V gene (reference sequence). This CDR3 reads CASSIVQGVSYEQYF. Here the CDR3 DNA reads TGTGCCAGTAGTATTGTCCAGGGGGTGAGCTACGAGCAGTACTTC.